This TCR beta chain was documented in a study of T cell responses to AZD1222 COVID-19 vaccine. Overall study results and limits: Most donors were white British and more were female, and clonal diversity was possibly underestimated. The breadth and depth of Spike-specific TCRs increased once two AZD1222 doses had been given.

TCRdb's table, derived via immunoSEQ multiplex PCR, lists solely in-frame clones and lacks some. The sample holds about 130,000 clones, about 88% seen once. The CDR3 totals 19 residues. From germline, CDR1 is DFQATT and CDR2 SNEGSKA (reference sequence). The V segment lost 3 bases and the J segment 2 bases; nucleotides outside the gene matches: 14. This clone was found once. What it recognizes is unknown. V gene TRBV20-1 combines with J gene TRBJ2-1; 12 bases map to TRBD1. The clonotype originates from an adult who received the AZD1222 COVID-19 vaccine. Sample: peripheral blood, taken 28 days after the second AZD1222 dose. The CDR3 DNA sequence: TGCAGTGCTAGTAGTGGGACAGGGGGCTGGTTTGTCACCTACAATGAGCAGTTCTTC. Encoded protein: CSASSGTGGWFVTYNEQFF.